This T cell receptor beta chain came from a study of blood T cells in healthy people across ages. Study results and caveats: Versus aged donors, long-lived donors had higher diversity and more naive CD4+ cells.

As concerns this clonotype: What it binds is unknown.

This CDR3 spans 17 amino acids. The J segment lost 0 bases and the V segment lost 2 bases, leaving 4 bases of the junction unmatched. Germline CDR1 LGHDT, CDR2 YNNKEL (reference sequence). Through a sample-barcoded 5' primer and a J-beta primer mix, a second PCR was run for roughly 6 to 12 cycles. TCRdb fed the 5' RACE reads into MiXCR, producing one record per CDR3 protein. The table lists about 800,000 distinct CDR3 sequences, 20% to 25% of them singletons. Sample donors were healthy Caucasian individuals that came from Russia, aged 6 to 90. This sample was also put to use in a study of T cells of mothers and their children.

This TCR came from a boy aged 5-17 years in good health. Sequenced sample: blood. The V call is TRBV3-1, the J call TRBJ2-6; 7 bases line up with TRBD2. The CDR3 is CASSQKTGGSGANVLTF. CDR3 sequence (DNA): TGTGCCAGCAGCCAAAAGACGGGGGGCTCTGGGGCCAACGTCCTGACTTTC. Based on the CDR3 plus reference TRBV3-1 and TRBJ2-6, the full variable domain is DTAVSQTPKYLVTQMGNDKSIKCEQNLGHDTMYWYKQDSKKFLKIMFSYNNKELIINETVPNRFSPKSPDKAHLNLHINSLELGDSAVYFCASSQKTGGSGANVLTFGAGSRLTVL.